A single sample gave rise to the 16 T cell receptor beta chains below, sequenced in a study of Graves' ophthalmopathy and Graves' hyperthyroidism. The authors amplified TCR beta CDR3 regions, and they did so from RNA transcripts for repertoire sequencing. HTBI primers served in a first-round RT-PCR, which a second-round multiplex PCR followed. MiXCR, run by TCRdb on the multiplex PCR reads, gives a single entry per CDR3 protein. Here the sample spans hundreds of thousands of distinct CDR3 sequences, 22% being singletons. Material: peripheral blood. The receptors come from a woman aged 18-29 years with stable Graves' hyperthyroidism. Some clones in this sample may be carry-over from other donors' samples.

The chain combines TRBV6-5 with TRBJ2-5; maybe TRBD2 (5 bases). Per germline, CDR1 MNHEY and CDR2 SVGAGI. The length of the CDR3 is 15 residues. Between the trimmed V and J ends, which lost 0 bases and 2 bases, there was a span of 10 bases. The CDR3 nucleotides read TGTGCCAGCAGTTACTCTGACTATAAACAAGAGACCCAGTACTTC. Translating gives CASSYSDYKQETQYF.

The gene calls are TRBV20-1 and TRBJ2-7; 7 positions match TRBD2. The CDR3 covers 13 residues. J gave up 3 bases and V 6 bases, and 8 bases lay outside the gene matches. From germline, CDR1 is DFQATT and CDR2 SNEGSKA (reference sequence). The chain's CDR3 is CSATGLRIYEQYF. The CDR3 nucleotides read TGCAGTGCCACGGGACTAAGAATCTACGAGCAGTACTTC.

This clonotype came up many times. The chain's CDR3 is CATDRVPEAFF. The DNA of the CDR3 is TGTGCCACTGACAGGGTCCCTGAAGCTTTCTTT. The chain has TRBV28 and TRBJ1-1, with 7 bases matching TRBD1. There are 11 residues in the CDR3. CDR1 is MDHEN, CDR2 SYDVKM, per germline. The V and J ends lost 10 bases and 6 bases, in that order; junction bases with no gene match: 5.

The chain combines TRBV29-1 with TRBJ2-2; D may match TRBD1 or TRBD2 (6 bases each). The length of the CDR3 is 15 residues. Trimming pared 6 bases from V and 5 bases from J, leaving 19 bases between. The germline CDR1 and CDR2 sequences are SQVTM and ANQGSEA. CDR3 protein: CSVTGYGGRTGELFF. The CDR3 nucleotides are TGCAGCGTCACAGGGTACGGGGGAAGAACCGGGGAGCTGTTTTTT.

This clonotype was counted at least ten times. V gene TRBV6-1 combines with J gene TRBJ1-2; D not resolved. The CDR3 length is 13 residues. V dropped 5 bases and J dropped 4 bases, with 11 bases sitting between them. Germline V gives CDR1 MNHNS, CDR2 SASEGT. The CDR3 loop reads CASSPTDIYGYTF. DNA of the CDR3: TGTGCCAGCAGTCCGACGGATATCTATGGCTACACCTTC.

Of note for this clonotype: A clone one base away is much larger, so this may be a read error. This chain connects TRBV20-1 to TRBJ2-7; D is unclear. The germline V gene has CDR1 DFQATT and CDR2 SNEGSKA (reference sequence). The length of the CDR3 is 12 residues. CDR3 in DNA: TGCTGTGCTAACCACAACTCCTACGAGCAGTACTTC. Protein: CCANHNSYEQYF.

This clonotype was recorded many times. The V call is TRBV6-5, the J call TRBJ1-2; 12 bases are a match to TRBD1. With V trimmed by 8 bases and J by 7 bases, 11 bases remained unmatched. Germline V gene data show CDR1 as MNHEY and CDR2 as SVGAGI. The CDR3 has 15 residues. For the CDR3, the DNA is TGTGCCAGCCAAAAAGGGGGACAGGGGGCGAGTGGCTACACCTTC. This gives the protein CASQKGGQGASGYTF.

This clonotype was seen ten or more times. This chain uses TRBV20-1 with TRBJ1-6, with D possibly being TRBD1 (5 bases). The V end was cut by 8 bases, the J end by 7 bases, with 15 bases between. This CDR3 has 13 amino acids. Germline V gives CDR1 DFQATT, CDR2 SNEGSKA (reference sequence). CDR3 sequence (DNA): TGCAGTACAAAAGGAAGGGGAAATTCACCCCTCCACTTT. Its translation: CSTKGRGNSPLHF.

This clonotype was picked up a small number of times. The V and J genes are TRBV11-1 and TRBJ2-2; 9 bases align to TRBD1. Germline-derived CDR1 and CDR2 are SGHAT and FQDESV (reference sequence). This CDR3 has 18 residues. The trim removed 5 bases at V and 7 bases at J, leaving 17 bases unmatched. CDR3 coding DNA: TGTGCCAGCAGCCCCGAGTCCCTCGGGACAGGGTCCGACGGGGAGCTGTTTTTT. Amino acid sequence: CASSPESLGTGSDGELFF.

In its sample, this clonotype was seen a few times. The CDR3 DNA is TGTGCCAGCAGCTTAGTTGGCGATACCTACGAGCAGTACTTC. Amino acid sequence: CASSLVGDTYEQYF. The J gene is TRBJ2-7, the V gene TRBV7-2, with D uncertain. Trimming took off 1 base at V and 2 bases at J, with 9 bases between the two ends. The CDR3 is 14 residues long. Germline CDR1 and CDR2: SGHTA and FQGNSA.

This clonotype was counted between two and nine times. The chain recombines TRBV6-2 or TRBV6-3 with TRBJ1-1; 8 bases match TRBD1. Germline V gene sequence: CDR1 MNHEY, CDR2 SVGEGT. This CDR3 comprises 18 residues. V shed 2 bases, J shed 0 bases, and the junction held 11 bases outside the gene matches. As DNA, the CDR3 is TGTGCCAGCAGTTACCGGGCAGGGGGCCCCGGGATGAACACTGAAGCTTTCTTT. It translates to CASSYRAGGPGMNTEAFF.

This clonotype was recorded at least ten times. The chain links TRBV7-9 to TRBJ1-6, with a tentative D call TRBD1 (5 bases). This CDR3 is 18 amino acids long. Trimming removed 4 bases at V and 7 bases at J, with 23 bases between. Germline lookup yields CDR1 SEHNR and CDR2 FQNEAQ (reference sequence). The DNA of the CDR3 is TGTGCCAGCAGCTACAGCGAACGCGCCGGGACCCAAAATTCACCCCTCCACTTT. This encodes CASSYSERAGTQNSPLHF.

Many counts were recorded for this clonotype. The chain uses TRBV28 and TRBJ2-7; 10 bases fit TRBD2. Looked up from germline, CDR1 is MDHEN and CDR2 is SYDVKM. There are 13 residues in the CDR3. J was trimmed by 7 bases and V by 7 bases; bases with no gene match: 7. In DNA form, the CDR3 reads TGTGCCAGCACCGCTAGCGGGGGTGAAGAGCAGTACTTC. Protein: CASTASGGEEQYF.

This clonotype turned up a few times. The rearrangement uses TRBV29-1 and TRBJ1-3; possible D gene TRBD1, 6 bases. The germline V gene has CDR1 SQVTM and CDR2 ANQGSEA. Trimming pared 6 bases from V and 0 bases from J, leaving 15 bases between. The CDR3 length is 15 residues. The CDR3 bases are TGCAGCGTCACGGGACAACCCCTCTCTGGAAACACCATATATTTT. It codes for CSVTGQPLSGNTIYF.

A word on this clonotype: A much larger clone differs by one base, so this may be a read error. No conserved phenylalanine or tryptophan ends this CDR3, so it is likely a read error. The J gene is TRBJ1-1, the V gene TRBV6-1, with D tentatively TRBD1 (6 bases). The CDR3 is 16 amino acids. The germline V and J ends were trimmed by 2 bases and 4 bases, with 17 bases remaining between them. CDR1 and CDR2 (germline): MNHNS, SASEGT. CDR3 residues: CASSERGSWVGTEAFL. The CDR3 region has the DNA TGTGCCAGCAGTGAAAGGGGGTCTTGGGTGGGCACTGAAGCTTTCTTG.

V is TRBV28 and J is TRBJ1-2; weak D call: TRBD1 (5 bases). The length of the CDR3 is 15 residues. V was shortened by 4 bases and J by 3 bases, with 15 bases between the two germline ends. Germline lookup yields CDR1 MDHEN and CDR2 SYDVKM. The CDR3 bases are TGTGCCAGCAGTTCCCACCGAGGCAGGGACTATGGCTACACCTTC. Amino acid sequence: CASSSHRGRDYGYTF.